This section outlines one T cell receptor beta chain sequence together with its context. This clone was counted only a few times. No antigen is known for it. The record has no base qualities; no much larger clone is one base away. At the junction V is shortened by 3 bases and J by 9 bases; bases outside the gene matches: 7. Taken from the germline V gene (reference sequence), the CDR1 and CDR2 loops are GTSNPN and SVGIG. Including cysteine and phenylalanine, the CDR3 has 13 amino acids. Only the CDR3 DNA stays, 39 bases, in frame from base 1. This entry belongs to a study of blood T cell repertoires in COVID-19 (dated by TCRdb to 2020 to 2022). For context, the study as a whole: Samples from collaborators originated in the United States, Italy and Spain and spanned both the acute and convalescent phases of COVID-19. The material from the prospective study consisted of cDNA or gDNA derived from T cells, B-cell-depleted T cells, or PBMCs. Subjects who had been exposed to COVID-19, were actively infected with it, or had recovered from it provided the deeply sampled blood TCRbeta repertoires that made up the dataset. The repertoires were released in a freely available public database meant as a resource for research on the immune response to SARS-CoV-2. The samples were drawn from two sources: the first 160 participants of the ongoing ImmuneRACE study, and over 1,000 subjects contributed by 6 global collaborators. Sample metadata almost always included a de-identified subject ID, COVID-19 status, age in years and sex. Where HLA class I and class II types were available, the types were taken from metadata supplied by the sample provider, not from assay-based typing. The investigation overall reported the following: The amount of clinical and demographic metadata varied by source and participant and was provided uncurated.

At one collaborating source in Seattle, patients were enrolled during active infection and were followed longitudinally through the course of disease. Whole blood was collected in K2EDTA tubes by collaborating institutions according to the institutions' own protocols. Collaborator samples were shipped for TCRbeta analysis as frozen whole blood, isolated PBMCs, or DNA extracted from either sample type. The immunoSEQ Assay, a bias-controlled multiplex PCR, was used to amplify TCRbeta CDR3 regions from genomic DNA. Under the source paper's analysis protocol: Within the assay, amplification of reference gene primers was used to estimate how many nucleated cells each sample contained. Sequence reads were collapsed and filtered to measure the absolute abundance of every unique TCRbeta CDR3 rearrangement. For each sample, productive Simpson clonality was calculated as the square root of Simpson's diversity index over productive rearrangements. Here the immuneACCESS table is served through TCRdb, limited to in-frame sequences with V and J called. Missing clones are a known gap in these copies; in checked studies unresolved V genes cover under half, and the rest lacks a known reason. The D gene and trimming were derived from the DNA, and the V and J assignments and clone size from that table. Recorded for this sample are 360,000 or so clones; over 85% of them occurred a single time. The ten top clones hold 3% to 4% of the sample.

The chain links TRBV30 with TRBJ1-2; TRBD1 agrees with 10 junctional bases. This clonotype was obtained from a woman between 55 and 75 years old with COVID-19, enrolled during active disease. The sample was peripheral blood. The CDR3 has the sequence CAWSAGQGNSYTF. The DNA sequence reads TGTGCCTGGAGCGCGGGACAGGGGAATAGCTACACCTTC.